This T cell receptor (beta chain) was identified in a study of blood T cells in healthy people across ages. The CDR3 totals 14 residues. Germline CDR1 and CDR2: LGHNA and YNFKEQ. V was cut by 1 base and J by 3 bases, with 8 bases left in between. Combining a sample-barcoded 5' primer with a J-beta primer mix, a second PCR ran for roughly 6 to 12 cycles. Through a template-switch adaptor with 12 random nucleotides, each cDNA molecule received a tag. MiXCR, run by TCRdb on the 5' RACE reads, gives a single entry per CDR3 protein. Seen here are about 1.4 million distinct CDR3 sequences, 45% to 70% observed once, and the top ten hold approximately 7%.

This TCR was sampled from a man aged 18-30 years in good health. Source material: blood. The chain links TRBV4-2 to TRBJ2-3; no firm D call. The CDR3 region has the DNA TGTGCCAGCAGCCAAGGTCTAGAGACAGATACGCAGTATTTT. Amino acid sequence: CASSQGLETDTQYF.